This T cell receptor beta chain was captured in a study of identical twins. Study-wide results and caveats: For out-of-frame beta sequences, excess twin sharing was weaker. With abundant cord blood beta clonotypes, insertions were fewer; memory repertoires showed no such pattern.

Each donor (without exception) was a healthy Caucasian. Using its own MiXCR run on the 5' RACE reads, TCRdb lists one record per CDR3 protein. Of some 500,000 distinct CDR3 sequences detected, 13% to 15% appear once; the ten largest clones hold about 1%. As regards this clonotype: Its cognate antigen is unknown.

A further study also used this sample, focusing on yellow fever vaccine responses in identical twins. That study reports: Twins reportedly mounted vaccine T cell responses that seemed partly convergent, partly personalized.

The source material was CD4+ T cells sorted from blood. The source of this sequence is a woman aged 18 to 35 in good health.

In nucleotides, the CDR3 is TGTGCCATCAGGACTCAGGGGGTGACAGATACGCAGTATTTT. Encoded protein: CAIRTQGVTDTQYF. The rearrangement uses TRBV10-3 and TRBJ2-3; TRBD1 aligns across 7 bases. Germline V gene sequence: CDR1 ENHRY, CDR2 SYGVKD. This CDR3 is built from 14 residues. Germline trimming cut 6 bases from V and 3 bases from J; bases unmatched to any gene: 6.